The 21 T cell receptor beta chains presented below share a single source sample, sequenced in a study of blood T cell repertoires in COVID-19. Method: immunoSEQ multiplex PCR; TCRdb's copy keeps in-frame clones and lacks some. The top ten hold approximately 18% of the sample, which has some 120,000 clones, approximately 85% seen once. Sequencing was carried out using peripheral blood. The receptor set was obtained from a man aged 25-45 years with COVID-19, enrolled during active disease.

The chain uses TRBV4-1 and TRBJ1-1; the D is unclear. From germline, CDR1 is MGHRA and CDR2 YSYEKL. CDR3 length: 14 amino acids. Trimming removed 1 base from V and 6 bases from J, with 12 bases in between. CDR3 residues: CASSQVTVTSEAFF. As DNA, the CDR3 is TGCGCCAGCAGCCAAGTGACGGTGACTTCTGAAGCTTTCTTT.

This rearrangement joins TRBV30 to TRBJ2-3; 7 bases are shared with TRBD2. This CDR3 is 12 amino acids long. Germline values: CDR1 GTSNPN, CDR2 SVGIG (reference sequence). The V gene end was trimmed by 4 bases and the J gene end by 7 bases; junction bases not matched to a gene: 5. As DNA, the CDR3 is TGTGCCTGGAATTGGGAGGGAAATACGCAGTATTTT. Protein sequence: CAWNWEGNTQYF.

The chain recombines TRBV11-2 with TRBJ2-1; D call uncertain. Trimming cost V 3 bases and J 11 bases, with 11 bases left between them. The CDR3 spans 12 residues. Germline V CDR1 and CDR2: SGHAT, FQNNGV. The CDR3 spells CASSFSLGQQFF. The CDR3 coding sequence is TGTGCCAGCAGCTTTTCCCTAGGTCAGCAGTTCTTC.

The chain is built from TRBV19 and TRBJ2-2, with a possible D match to TRBD1 (6 bases). Germline loops: CDR1 LNHDA, CDR2 SQIVND (reference sequence). V dropped 3 bases and J dropped 0 bases, with 11 bases sitting between them. The length of the CDR3 is 16 residues. The CDR3 nucleotides are TGTGCCAGTAGTATTACGGACAGTCCGAACACCGGGGAGCTGTTTTTT. Protein product: CASSITDSPNTGELFF.

Ten or more counts support this clone. The V call is TRBV29-1, the J call TRBJ2-7, with 9 bases aligning to TRBD2. The germline CDR1 and CDR2 sequences are SQVTM and ANQGSEA. This CDR3 contains 13 residues. With 4 bases clipped from V and 4 bases from J, the junction kept 5 bases outside the gene matches. In DNA, the CDR3 is TGCAGCGTTGCTAGCGGGACCTTTTACGAGCAGTACTTC. It specifies CSVASGTFYEQYF.

The chain employs TRBV30 and TRBJ1-3; D possibly corresponds to TRBD1 (6 bases). V lost 0 bases, J lost 0 bases, and 15 bases lay in between. CDR1 is GTSNPN, CDR2 SVGIG, per germline (reference sequence). The length of the CDR3 is 17 residues. The CDR3 loop is CAWSVAGGPLSGNTIYF. For the CDR3, the DNA is TGTGCCTGGAGTGTTGCGGGGGGGCCCCTCTCTGGAAACACCATATATTTT.

The genes are TRBV6-5 and TRBJ1-5; a possible D gene is TRBD1 (6 bases). The germline gives CDR1 MNHEY, CDR2 SVGAGI. This CDR3 contains 15 residues. V lost 4 bases and J lost 2, with 12 bases in between. The CDR3 sequence: CASSSRQVGNQPQHF. Written as DNA, the CDR3 is TGTGCCAGCAGTTCGAGACAGGTTGGCAATCAGCCCCAGCATTTT.

This chain joins TRBV28 and TRBJ2-4, with D possibly TRBD2 on 6 matching bases. Trimming cost V 8 bases and J 7 bases, with 12 bases left between them. The CDR3 has 12 residues. Per the germline V gene, CDR1 is MDHEN and CDR2 is SYDVKM. The CDR3: CASSGLENIQYF. The CDR3 DNA reads as TGTGCCAGCTCGGGACTTGAGAACATTCAGTACTTC.

The CDR3 DNA is TGTGCCTGGAGTGAGGGACAGGGGTATAATGAGCAGTTCTTC. Translated, it gives CAWSEGQGYNEQFF. J is TRBJ2-1 and V is TRBV30; 10 bases fit TRBD1. V trimming: 1 base; J trimming: 7 bases; junction bases outside the gene matches: 4. The CDR3 contains 14 residues. Germline CDR1 GTSNPN, CDR2 SVGIG (reference sequence).

The chain combines TRBV6-5 with TRBJ1-1; TRBD1 matches at 9 bases. This CDR3 has 14 residues. From germline, CDR1 is MNHEY and CDR2 SVGAGI. The V gene end was trimmed by 7 bases and the J gene end by 2 bases; junction bases not matched to a gene: 5. As DNA, the CDR3 is TGTGCCAGCACCCGGGACAGGGACAACACTGAAGCTTTCTTT. It codes for CASTRDRDNTEAFF.

The chain is built from TRBV27 and TRBJ2-7, with a weak D call TRBD2 (6 bases). This CDR3 region has 15 residues. V shed 4 bases and J shed 0 bases, with 13 bases lying between them. The germline V gene has CDR1 MNHEY and CDR2 SMNVEV (reference sequence). CDR3 sequence reads: CASSSGRGPSYEQYF. The DNA of the CDR3 is TGTGCCAGCAGTTCAGGGCGGGGACCCTCCTACGAGCAGTACTTC.

The V and J genes are TRBV6-5 and TRBJ1-1; D gene unclear. There are 13 residues in the CDR3. V was clipped by 7 bases and J by 2 bases, with 11 bases between them. Germline CDR1 MNHEY, CDR2 SVGAGI. CDR3 sequence: CASTLTVNTEAFF. CDR3 sequence (DNA): TGTGCCAGCACCCTTACAGTTAACACTGAAGCTTTCTTT.

The chain carries TRBV19 and TRBJ2-3; D perhaps matches TRBD2 (5 bases). This CDR3 spans 14 amino acids. Germline V CDR1 and CDR2: LNHDA, SQIVND (reference sequence). V lost 4 bases, J lost 0 bases, and 8 bases lay in between. The CDR3 region has the DNA TGTGCCAGTAGTAAGCGGTCTAGCACAGATACGCAGTATTTT. It translates to CASSKRSSTDTQYF.

CDR3 coding DNA: TGTGCCAGTAGTATGTGGGGACAGGGGGCCGTCAATCAGCCCCAGCATTTT. This encodes CASSMWGQGAVNQPQHF. The chain combines TRBV19 with TRBJ1-5; 12 bases line up with TRBD1. The junction had 6 bases not matched to a gene; V was cut back by 3 bases and J by 3 bases. CDR3 length: 17 amino acids. Germline V gene data show CDR1 as LNHDA and CDR2 as SQIVND (reference sequence).

The V call is TRBV6-1, the J call TRBJ1-1; unclear D gene. Germline V lookup: CDR1 MNHNS, CDR2 SASEGT. This CDR3 region has 15 residues. Trimming removed 3 bases from V and 1 base from J, with 12 bases in between. The CDR3 here is CASSDPGRANTEAFF. The CDR3 nucleotides are TGTGCCAGCAGTGATCCGGGGAGGGCGAACACTGAAGCTTTCTTT.

V gene TRBV18 combines with J gene TRBJ2-1; TRBD2 might be the D (5 bases). The CDR3 has 13 residues. Germline V gene data show CDR1 as KGHSH and CDR2 as LQKENI. V lost 3 bases, J lost 8 bases, and 11 bases lay in between. The CDR3 reads CASSPLLGDEQFF. The CDR3 DNA is TGTGCCAGCTCACCCTTACTAGGCGATGAGCAGTTCTTC. The variable domain in full, with the rest retrieved from reference TRBV18 and TRBJ2-1, is NAGVMQNPRHLVRRRGQEARLRCSPMKGHSHVYWYRQLPEEGLKFMVYLQKENIIDESGMPKERFSAEFPKEGPSILRIQQVVRGDSAAYFCASSPLLGDEQFFGPGTRLTVL.

This clone was observed a handful of times. The genes are TRBV30 and TRBJ2-4; 8 positions match TRBD1. This CDR3 region has 13 residues. The junction had 2 bases not matched to a gene; V was cut back by 0 bases and J by 7 bases. CDR1 is GTSNPN and CDR2 is SVGIG in the germline V gene (reference sequence). CDR3 nucleotides: TGTGCCTGGAGTGTAACAGGGGGGAACATTCAGTACTTC. Its translation is CAWSVTGGNIQYF.

J is TRBJ2-3 and V is TRBV9; 10 bases align to TRBD2. The CDR3 is made up of 16 amino acids. V was pared by 0 bases and J by 2 bases, with 3 bases of the junction left unmatched. CDR1 is SGDLS and CDR2 is YYNGEE in the germline V gene. CDR3 in amino acids: CASSVESGGATDTQYF. The CDR3 DNA reads as TGTGCCAGCAGCGTAGAAAGCGGGGGGGCCACAGATACGCAGTATTTT.

The chain is built from TRBV11-3 and TRBJ2-5; 16 bases match TRBD2. CDR3 length: 16 residues. With V trimmed by 6 bases and J by 9 bases, 10 bases remained unmatched. CDR1 is SGHNT and CDR2 is YENEEA in the germline V gene. CDR3 bases: TGTGCCAGCAGTCCCGGGACTAGCGGGGGGGCCCTGGCCCAGTACTTC. Translation gives CASSPGTSGGALAQYF.

CDR3 DNA sequence: TGTGCCAGCAGTTTCGGGGGGGATACGCAGTATTTT. Amino acid sequence: CASSFGGDTQYF. This rearrangement joins TRBV27 to TRBJ2-3, with TRBD2 matching over 7 bases. The CDR3 extends over 12 amino acids. V was pared by 3 bases and J by 6 bases, with 0 bases of the junction left unmatched. CDR1 and CDR2 from the germline V gene are MNHEY and SMNVEV (reference sequence).

Written as DNA, the CDR3 is TGTGCCAGCACCCGCGGGGGGGGCAATGAAAAACTGTTTTTT. Amino acids: CASTRGGGNEKLFF. The genes are TRBV6-5 and TRBJ1-4; a possible D gene is TRBD1 (6 bases). The ends were cut back, 7 bases at V and 5 bases at J, with 14 bases in the middle. Germline V gene lookup returns CDR1 MNHEY and CDR2 SVGAGI. There are 14 residues in the CDR3.